This T cell receptor beta chain was sequenced in a study of a mutant IDH1 vaccine in newly diagnosed glioma (dated by TCRdb to 2020 to 2022). As for the study more broadly: Vaccination started 4-6 weeks after radiotherapy alone, or was given together with temozolomide cycles in the groups whose treatment included chemotherapy. For exploratory analyses, about 25 treated patients had longitudinal TCRB deep sequencing done wherever samples were available. Peripheral blood samples were drawn at six visits, namely V03 (baseline), V05, V07, V10, V12 and V13. The approximately 29 treated patients were around 60% male and around 40% female, with a mean age of roughly 40 years. Before enrollment, most patients had been given radiochemotherapy with temozolomide as standard therapy, while the rest had received either radiotherapy alone or temozolomide alone. The week-35 safety follow-up took place at visit V12, and the week-47 end of study took place at visit V13.

A note on this clone: No cognate antigen has been identified for it. No base-level quality is on record; no much larger clone is a single base apart.

The intended sense of this specimen's time point label: week 35, safety follow-up. Each vaccine dose was 300 ug of a 20-mer mutant IDH1 peptide in Montanide, given subcutaneously with topical imiquimod. Eight vaccinations were administered to patients in weeks 1, 3, 5, 7, 11, 15, 19 and 23, corresponding to visits V03 through V10. The donors had newly diagnosed IDH1-mutant astrocytomas of WHO grade 3 or 4 that showed loss of nuclear ATRX. The samples were drawn from NOA16, a multicentre, single-arm, open-label phase I trial in Germany that tested a mutant IDH1 peptide vaccine in humans for the first time. Genomic DNA for TCRB sequencing was isolated from EDTA blood with the DNeasy Blood and Tissue Kit. CDR1 and CDR2 are read off the germline V gene as SGHAT and FQNNGV. V loses 5 bases, J loses 5 bases, and the germline ends lie 21 bases apart. The CDR3, cysteine through phenylalanine, is 16 amino acids long. Just the 48-base CDR3 DNA is kept, in frame starting at base 1.

Library creation used the immunoSEQ multiplex PCR assay. Rearranged TCR beta chain sequences were amplified using the hsTCRB Kit according to the manufacturer's protocol. Sequencing of TCRB libraries was carried out on an Illumina MiSeq. In the original analysis: The kit vendor's proprietary platform handled demultiplexing, trimming and gene mapping. TCRdb retrieved this table from immuneACCESS and kept in-frame rearrangements only. Not all clones are present; in checked studies, unresolved V genes account for under half, and no reason is known for the remainder. V and J calls and clone size come straight from that table; D and trimming were deduced from the DNA. The sample includes around 69,000 clones, with around 84% observed a single time. The ten largest clonotypes hold 2% of the sample. Study-wide conclusions, independent of this receptor: Pseudoprogression seemed to be unrelated to changes in the top peripheral T cell clonotypes found by TCRB sequencing. It was noted by the authors that analyses of patient blood samples could not be reproduced owing to sample limitations. Across multiple MHC alleles, vaccine-induced immune responses were seen in around 93% of patients. Availability determined which PBMC samples were chosen for TCRB deep sequencing.

Rearrangement joined TRBV11-2 to TRBJ1-2, and possibly TRBD1, on 6 matching bases. The sequence came from a man between 25 and 39 years old with glioma. This sample comprised PBMCs, obtained from a glioma patient whose treatment included an IDH1 peptide vaccine. The DNA reads as follows: TGTGCCAGCAGCGACACCCCCGGGACACGGGGATATGGCTACACCTTC. This is translated as CASSDTPGTRGYGYTF.